This entry features one TCR beta chain sequence. Its cognate antigen is unknown. The V and J ends lost 5 bases and 2 bases respectively, with 4 bases between them. The germline V gene has CDR1 KGHSH and CDR2 LQKENI. The CDR3 totals 11 residues. The entry originates in a study of molecular identifiers for immune sequencing clone quantification. General study results and limits: More than 850,000 naive cells reportedly did not prevent detection of spiked Jurkat TCR RNA from one cell.

Sorted naive CD8 T cells, roughly 19,000 to 1,000,000, were sequenced from 10%, 30% or 50% RNA. As CD8+CD4-CCR7+CD45RA+ cells, naive CD8 T cells were sorted. Listed TCR primers, together with previously described methods, were used for the bulk TCR libraries. From the PCR reads, TCRdb called clonotypes with MiXCR, one entry per CDR3 protein. The repertoire holds some 35,000 distinct CDR3 sequences, under 20% seen once, with roughly 0.99% in the top ten. This chain joins TRBV18 and TRBJ2-7; D call uncertain. This TCR was sampled from a human donor in good health. Some libraries in this study had Jurkat cell RNA spiked in. What was sequenced was naive CD8+ T cells from blood, with Jurkat cell RNA spiked in. Specified subset: FACS-sorted CD8+CD4-CCR7+CD45RA+ naive T cells. CDR3 region: CASSKTYEQYF. The CDR3 DNA follows: TGTGCCAGCTCAAAAACCTACGAGCAGTACTTC.